This TCR beta chain emerged from a study of cytomegalovirus exposure and HLA in healthy donors. PCR employed 60 Vbeta and 13 Jbeta primers. Sequenced by immunoSEQ multiplex PCR; TCRdb stores in-frame clones only, minus some. The data hold 140,000 to 150,000 clones, with around 80% observed a single time. With regard to this clone: What it binds is unknown.

Study-wide points: A few of the chains that were CMV-associated were confirmed in vitro to be specific for CMV antigens. Among the most significant clusters, several appeared linked to common viral pathogens in a later analysis. Roughly even sequencing depth across donors was the assumption behind the presence/absence analyses.

The TCR was taken from a man between 35 and 55 years old in good health and CMV-seronegative. The sequenced sample was PBMCs.

Here the CDR3 reads CASSNRYRGHEQYF. The DNA of the CDR3 is TGCGCCAGCAGCAACCGATACAGGGGGCATGAGCAGTACTTC. The gene calls are TRBV5-1 and TRBJ2-5; 9 nucleotides align to TRBD1. The CDR3 spans 14 residues. CDR1 SGHRS and CDR2 YFSETQ come from the germline V gene. V lost 4 bases and J lost 11; bases outside the gene matches: 12.